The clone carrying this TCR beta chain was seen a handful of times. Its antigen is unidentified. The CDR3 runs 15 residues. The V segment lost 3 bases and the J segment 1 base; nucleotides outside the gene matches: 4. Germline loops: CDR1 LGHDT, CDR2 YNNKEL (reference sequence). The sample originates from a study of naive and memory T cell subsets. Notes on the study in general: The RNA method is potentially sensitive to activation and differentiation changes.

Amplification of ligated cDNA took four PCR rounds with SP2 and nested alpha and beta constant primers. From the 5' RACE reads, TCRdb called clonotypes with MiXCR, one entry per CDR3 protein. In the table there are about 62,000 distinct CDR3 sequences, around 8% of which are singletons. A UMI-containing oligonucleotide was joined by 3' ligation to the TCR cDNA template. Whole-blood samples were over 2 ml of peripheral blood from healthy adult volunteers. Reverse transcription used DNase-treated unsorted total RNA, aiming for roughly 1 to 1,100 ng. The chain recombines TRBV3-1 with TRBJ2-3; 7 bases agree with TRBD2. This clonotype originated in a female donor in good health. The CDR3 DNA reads TGTGCCAGCAGCCACACAACTAGCGGCACAGATACGCAGTATTTT. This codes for CASSHTTSGTDTQYF.